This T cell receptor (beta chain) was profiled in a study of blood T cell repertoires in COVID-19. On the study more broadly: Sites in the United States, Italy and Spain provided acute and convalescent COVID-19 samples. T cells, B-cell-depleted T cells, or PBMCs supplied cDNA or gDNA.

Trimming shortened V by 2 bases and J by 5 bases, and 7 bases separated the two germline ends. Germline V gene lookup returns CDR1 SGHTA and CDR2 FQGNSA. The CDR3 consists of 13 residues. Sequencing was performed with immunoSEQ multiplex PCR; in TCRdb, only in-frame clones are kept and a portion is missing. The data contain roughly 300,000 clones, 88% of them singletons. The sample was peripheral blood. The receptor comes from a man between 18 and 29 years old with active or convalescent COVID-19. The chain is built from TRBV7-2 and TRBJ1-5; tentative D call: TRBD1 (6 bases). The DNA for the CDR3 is TGTGCCAGCAGCTTACACAGGGATCAGCCCCAGCATTTT. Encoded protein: CASSLHRDQPQHF.